These 21 T cell receptor beta chains share one sample of origin, sequenced in a study of Graves' ophthalmopathy and Graves' hyperthyroidism listed by TCRdb under 2018. Reads for this sample came from an Illumina HiSeq 2000. For repertoire sequencing, TCR beta CDR3 regions were amplified from RNA transcripts. HTBI primers and the Qiagen OneStep RT-PCR kit were used in a first-round RT-PCR, which was followed by a second-round multiplex PCR, size selection and purification. Using fastp trimming at Q25 and MiXCR clonotype assembly, TCRdb reanalyzed the public sequencing data and kept in-frame beta chains. Every distinct CDR3 protein forms one entry, paired with its most common genes and DNA. The sample table holds over 650,000 distinct CDR3 sequences, of which approximately 39% were seen once. The top ten clonotypes cover more than 2.5% of the sample. Material: peripheral blood. Receptors originate from an adult man with Graves' ophthalmopathy.

On this clonotype: The junction differs from germline at one of its ends, possibly a read error. This chain connects TRBV24-1 to TRBJ1-5; D gene uncertain. This CDR3 region has 12 residues. The germline gives CDR1 KGHDR, CDR2 SFDVKD. The CDR3 sequence: CATNDGVRPQHF. CDR3 coding DNA: TGTGCCACCAATGATGGCGTGCGGCCCCAGCATTTT.

This clonotype occurred many times. This chain uses TRBV6-5 with TRBJ1-6, with TRBD1 as a possible D gene (5 bases). This CDR3 comprises 14 residues. V lost 6 bases to trimming and J lost 9 bases, with 15 bases between them. Germline V gives CDR1 MNHEY, CDR2 SVGAGI. The CDR3 is CASRTIQGGSPLHF. CDR3 in DNA: TGTGCCAGCAGGACAATCCAGGGAGGTTCACCCCTCCACTTT.

This clonotype came up a few times. This sequence joins TRBV6-1 and TRBJ2-7; D gene uncertain. The germline V gene has CDR1 MNHNS and CDR2 SASEGT. V was shortened by 2 bases and J by 4 bases, with 9 bases between the two germline ends. The CDR3 sequence is 13 residues long. CDR3 sequence reads: CASSESVLYEQYF. CDR3 bases: TGTGCCAGCAGTGAATCAGTCCTATACGAGCAGTACTTC.

This clonotype showed up just once. A junction boundary mismatches the germline segment, possibly from a read error. V usage is TRBV2 and J usage is TRBJ2-7; tentatively, D is TRBD2 (6 bases). Germline lookup yields CDR1 SNHLY and CDR2 FYNNEI. The CDR3 consists of 15 residues. The CDR3 nucleotides read TGTGCCGGCAGCGACCCGGGGGAGGCCCCCTACGAGCAGTACTTC. It translates to CAGSDPGEAPYEQYF.

This chain uses TRBV29-1 with TRBJ1-2; weak D call: TRBD1 (6 bases). The CDR3 spans 12 residues. The germline CDR1 and CDR2 sequences are SQVTM and ANQGSEA. V dropped 4 bases and J dropped 6 bases, with 12 bases sitting between them. CDR3 loop: CSVVGGHDGYTF. The CDR3 bases are TGCAGCGTTGTTGGGGGGCACGATGGCTACACCTTC.

This clonotype was seen many times. This chain connects TRBV19 to TRBJ2-7; 8 nucleotides align to TRBD1. Trimming took 5 bases from V and 4 from J; bases not matched to a gene: 10. Germline lookup yields CDR1 LNHDA and CDR2 SQIVND (reference sequence). CDR3 size: 15 residues. CDR3 protein: CASSASGTGTYEQYF. DNA for the CDR3: TGTGCCAGTAGTGCCTCCGGGACAGGCACATACGAGCAGTACTTC.

This clonotype was observed many times. The chain employs TRBV15 and TRBJ1-5, with D possibly TRBD1 on 6 matching bases. Germline CDR1 LNHNV, CDR2 YYDKDF (reference sequence). This CDR3 has 14 residues. V gave up 3 bases and J gave up 4 bases, with 10 bases separating them. CDR3 nucleotides: TGTGCCACCAGCAGCGGGACATCGAATCAGCCCCAGCATTTT. The encoded protein is CATSSGTSNQPQHF.

This clonotype was detected only a few times. V is TRBV7-2 and J is TRBJ1-6; maybe TRBD1 (6 bases). CDR1 is SGHTA, CDR2 FQGNSA, per germline. With 8 bases removed from V and 12 bases from J, the gap between germline ends came to 20 bases. The length of the CDR3 is 14 residues. The CDR3: CASSPPGPGQPLHF. The CDR3, as DNA: TGTGCCAGCTCACCTCCGGGGCCGGGACAACCCCTCCACTTT.

The chain carries TRBV6-6 and TRBJ1-4; D is uncertain. Germline V gene data show CDR1 as MNHNY and CDR2 as SVGAGI (reference sequence). Trimming took off 8 bases at V and 7 bases at J, with 17 bases between the two ends. CDR3 length: 14 amino acids. CDR3 sequence (DNA): TGTGCCAGCGCAATAGGAGGGTATGGTGAAAAACTGTTTTTT. Its protein is CASAIGGYGEKLFF.

V usage is TRBV27 and J usage is TRBJ2-5, with 8 bases lining up with TRBD1. The ends lost 2 bases at V and 1 base at J; junction bases unmatched: 9. Germline V lookup: CDR1 MNHEY, CDR2 SMNVEV (reference sequence). The CDR3 has 17 amino acids. DNA of the CDR3: TGTGCCAGCAGTTTACGCCAGGGGGCGAGGATCCAAGAGACCCAGTACTTC. Amino acid sequence: CASSLRQGARIQETQYF.

The DNA of the CDR3 is TGTGCCACCTCCTCATGGGGAGACAGAAACACCATATATTTT. It is translated as CATSSWGDRNTIYF. The J gene is TRBJ1-3, the V gene TRBV15; D is unresolved. Germline assignment: CDR1 LNHNV and CDR2 YYDKDF (reference sequence). CDR3 size: 14 residues. Trimming removed 8 bases from V and 5 bases from J, with 16 bases in between.

This clonotype occurred many times. This chain links TRBV7-8 with TRBJ2-5; the D gene could be TRBD1 or TRBD2 (6 bases each). The CDR3 contains 14 residues. The V end was cut by 3 bases, the J end by 7 bases, with 15 bases between. Germline V gene lookup returns CDR1 SGHVS and CDR2 FQNEAQ. The CDR3, as DNA: TGTGCCAGCAGCTTTGAGGGGGGCGTCGGGACCCAGTACTTC. It yields the protein CASSFEGGVGTQYF.

The chain carries TRBV6-5 and TRBJ2-6, with TRBD1 matching over 7 bases. V lost 4 bases and J lost 2; bases outside the gene matches: 17. This CDR3 contains 20 residues. In germline, CDR1 is MNHEY, CDR2 SVGAGI. The CDR3 coding sequence is TGTGCCAGCAGTTTGAAGTTGGAGCAGGGGGTAACTACTGGGGCCAACGTCCTGACTTTC. Translating gives CASSLKLEQGVTTGANVLTF.

This chain uses TRBV7-3 with TRBJ2-5; 10 bases fit TRBD2. CDR1 is SGHTA, CDR2 FQGTGA, per germline. The CDR3 loop spans 16 amino acids. V lost 5 bases, J lost 5 bases, and 11 bases stayed unmatched. Written as DNA, the CDR3 is TGTGCCAGCAGCCAACAGGGACTAGCGTCCGGGGAGACCCAGTACTTC. It codes for CASSQQGLASGETQYF.

This clonotype was counted at least ten times. The chain is built from TRBV6-6 and TRBJ2-7; D is perhaps TRBD2 (5 bases). Germline values: CDR1 MNHNY, CDR2 SVGAGI (reference sequence). This CDR3 contains 13 residues. The V end lost 4 bases, the J end lost 3 bases, and 10 bases lay between the germline ends. CDR3 nucleotide sequence: TGTGCCAGCAGTTCCGACGGGGTCTACGAGCAGTACTTC. It specifies CASSSDGVYEQYF.

Of note for this clonotype: A read error may be the cause here, since a much bigger clone is one base away. The chain couples TRBV7-6 to TRBJ2-5, with 7 bases identical to TRBD1. Germline CDR1 reads SGHVS; CDR2 reads FNYEAQ. The CDR3 spans 14 residues. CDR3 residues: CASRSGGDQEAQYF. The CDR3 coding sequence is TGTGCCAGCAGGTCAGGGGGAGATCAAGAGGCCCAGTACTTC.

The table lists this clonotype with a few counts. Germline and junction disagree at one end, which may indicate a read error. The CDR3 DNA follows: TGTGCCAGCAGTCCCGGGGGCCATTCCTACGAGCAGTACTTC. Amino acid sequence: CASSPGGHSYEQYF. V usage is TRBV10-3 and J usage is TRBJ2-7; D assignment may be TRBD1 or TRBD2 (6 bases each). Germline V CDR1 and CDR2: ENHRY, SYGVKD. This CDR3 contains 14 residues.

The genes are TRBV7-2 and TRBJ2-7, with D possibly called TRBD1 or TRBD2 (6 bases each). V was cut by 5 bases and J by 4 bases, with 18 bases left in between. The CDR3 contains 15 residues. Germline loops: CDR1 SGHTA, CDR2 FQGNSA. The CDR3 bases are TGTGCCAGCAGCCATGGTCGAGGGGGAGGTTACGAGCAGTACTTC. Its translation: CASSHGRGGGYEQYF.

This clonotype was seen only a few times. Here the CDR3 DNA reads TGCAGTGCTAGATTACAGCTAAACACCGGGGAGCTGTTTTTT. Its translation: CSARLQLNTGELFF. The chain has TRBV20-1 and TRBJ2-2; D not resolved. Between the trimmed V and J ends, which lost 2 bases and 2 bases, there was a span of 9 bases. The CDR3 totals 14 residues. Germline values: CDR1 DFQATT, CDR2 SNEGSKA (reference sequence).

As for this clonotype: A much larger clonotype is one base distant, so this may be a read error. CDR3 sequence (DNA): TGTGCCAGCAGTTACTCAGATGGGTTCGCTGAAGCTTTCTTT. Residues: CASSYSDGFAEAFF. The chain has TRBV25-1 and TRBJ1-1; D unclear. The germline V gene encodes CDR1 MGHDK and CDR2 SYGVNS. The CDR3 spans 14 residues. V was shortened by 5 bases and J by 6 bases, with 16 bases between the two germline ends.

The J gene is TRBJ1-1, the V gene TRBV10-3; 7 bases align to TRBD1. CDR1 and CDR2 (germline): ENHRY, SYGVKD. The CDR3 totals 14 residues. The V segment lost 5 bases and the J segment 7 bases; nucleotides outside the gene matches: 10. The CDR3 sequence: CAISPGTATGEAFF. The CDR3 region has the DNA TGTGCCATCAGTCCCGGGACAGCCACAGGTGAAGCTTTCTTT.